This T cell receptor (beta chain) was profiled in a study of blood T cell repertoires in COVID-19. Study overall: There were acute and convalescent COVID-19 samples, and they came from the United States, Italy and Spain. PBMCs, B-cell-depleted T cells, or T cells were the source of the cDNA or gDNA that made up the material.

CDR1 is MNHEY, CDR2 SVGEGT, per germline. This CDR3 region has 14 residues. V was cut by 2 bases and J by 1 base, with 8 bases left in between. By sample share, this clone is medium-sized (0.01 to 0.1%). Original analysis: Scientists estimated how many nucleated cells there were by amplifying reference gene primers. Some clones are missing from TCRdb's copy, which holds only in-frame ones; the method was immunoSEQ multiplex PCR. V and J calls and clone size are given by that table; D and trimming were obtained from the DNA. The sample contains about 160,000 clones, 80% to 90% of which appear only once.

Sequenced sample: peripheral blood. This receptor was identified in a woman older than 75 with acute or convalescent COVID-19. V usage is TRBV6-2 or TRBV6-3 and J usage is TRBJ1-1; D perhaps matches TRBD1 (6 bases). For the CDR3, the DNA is TGTGCCAGCAGTTACGGGACACCGAACACTGAAGCTTTCTTT. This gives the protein CASSYGTPNTEAFF.